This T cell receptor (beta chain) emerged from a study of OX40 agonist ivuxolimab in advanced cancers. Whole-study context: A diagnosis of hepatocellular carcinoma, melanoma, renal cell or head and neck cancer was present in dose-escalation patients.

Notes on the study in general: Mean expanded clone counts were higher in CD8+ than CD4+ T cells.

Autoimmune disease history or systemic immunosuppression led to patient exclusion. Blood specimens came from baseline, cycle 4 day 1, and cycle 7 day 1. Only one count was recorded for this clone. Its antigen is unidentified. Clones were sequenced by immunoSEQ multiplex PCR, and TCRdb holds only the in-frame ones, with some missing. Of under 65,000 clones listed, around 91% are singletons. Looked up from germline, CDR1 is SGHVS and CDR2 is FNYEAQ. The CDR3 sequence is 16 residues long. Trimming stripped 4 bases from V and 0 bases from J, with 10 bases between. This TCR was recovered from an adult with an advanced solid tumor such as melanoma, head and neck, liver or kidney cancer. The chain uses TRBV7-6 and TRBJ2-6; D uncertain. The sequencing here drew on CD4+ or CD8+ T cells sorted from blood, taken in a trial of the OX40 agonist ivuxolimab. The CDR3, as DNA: TGTGCCAGCAGCTCCACAACCCGCTCTGGGGCCAACGTCCTGACTTTC. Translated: CASSSTTRSGANVLTF. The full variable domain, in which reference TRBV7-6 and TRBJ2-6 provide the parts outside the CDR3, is GAGVSQSPRYKVTKRGQDVALRCDPISGHVSLYWYRQALGQGPEFLTYFNYEAQQDKSGLPNDRFSAERPEGSISTLTIQRTEQRDSAMYRCASSSTTRSGANVLTFGAGSRLTVL.